This is a list of T cell receptor beta chains from one sample in a study of technical replicates of blood from a few donors. Data came from immunoSEQ multiplex PCR; TCRdb stores just in-frame clones and leaves some out. Of 15,000 to 20,000 clones in the sample, around 87% were seen once. Sequencing used PBMCs. The source of these receptors is a human donor in good health. Each CDR3 is given with its conserved first and last residue. Each record gives: clone size, V gene, CDR3 length, J gene, D gene, CDR3 protein, CDR3 DNA. D genes are given only for firm matches. The size field is filled for only some rows; it gives once, few, many or a size class.

-,TRBV9,17,TRBJ2-5,TRBD2,CASSDRTSGTLMETQYF,TGTGCCAGCAGCGACCGGACTAGCGGGACGTTGATGGAGACCCAGTACTTC
-,TRBV2,17,TRBJ2-6,TRBD1,CASSDGTGRTGANVLTF,TGTGCCAGCAGCGACGGGACAGGGAGGACGGGGGCCAACGTCCTGACTTTC
-,TRBV7-3,15,TRBJ2-7,TRBD2,CASSLDTSGAYEQYF,TGTGCCAGCAGCTTAGATACTAGCGGCGCCTACGAGCAGTACTTC
-,TRBV10-1,19,TRBJ2-2,TRBD2,CASSELAGKRGSNTGELFF,TGCGCCAGCAGTGAGCTAGCGGGAAAACGGGGATCAAACACCGGGGAGCTGTTTTTT
-,TRBV5-1,14,TRBJ2-5,TRBD1,CASSLSTGEETQYF,TGCGCCAGCAGCCTCTCTACAGGGGAAGAGACCCAGTACTTC
-,TRBV18,14,TRBJ1-3,-,CASSDNTGGNTIYF,TGTGCCAGCTCCGATAACACGGGTGGAAACACCATATATTTT
-,TRBV28,12,TRBJ1-1,-,CASSWEQGRAFF,TGTGCCAGCAGTTGGGAACAGGGAAGAGCTTTCTTT
-,TRBV30,15,TRBJ2-1,TRBD2,CAWSGAGLSYNEQFF,TGTGCCTGGAGTGGAGCGGGACTCTCATACAATGAGCAGTTCTTC
-,TRBV2,14,TRBJ2-1,TRBD2,CASSETSGYGEQFF,TGTGCCAGCAGTGAGACTAGCGGGTACGGTGAGCAGTTCTTC
-,TRBV6-5,15,TRBJ1-2,-,CASSSWSLLHYGYTF,TGTGCCAGCAGTTCCTGGTCCCTACTACACTATGGCTACACCTTC
-,TRBV27,13,TRBJ2-1,TRBD2,CASMSSGDNEQFF,TGTGCCAGCATGTCTAGCGGGGACAATGAGCAGTTCTTC
few,TRBV7-7,17,TRBJ2-1,TRBD2,CASSPQAGGSSYNEQFF,TGTGCCAGCAGCCCCCAAGCGGGCGGGAGCTCCTACAATGAGCAGTTCTTC
once,TRBV20-1,11,TRBJ2-7,-,CSASLSHEQYF,TGCAGTGCTAGCCTTTCCCACGAGCAGTACTTC
once,TRBV6-1,16,TRBJ2-3,TRBD2,CASSATFSGRADTQYF,TGTGCCAGCAGTGCCACCTTTAGCGGGAGGGCAGATACGCAGTATTTT
-,TRBV5-1,14,TRBJ2-5,-,CASSVGGPRETQYF,TGCGCCAGCAGCGTAGGAGGGCCTAGGGAGACCCAGTACTTC
-,TRBV5-6,15,TRBJ2-7,TRBD2,CASSLYSSGSYEQYF,TGTGCCAGCAGCTTGTATTCTAGCGGGAGCTACGAGCAGTACTTC
-,TRBV27,16,TRBJ2-1,-,CASRLRTGTPYNEQFF,TGTGCCAGCAGGCTACGGACCGGGACTCCTTACAATGAGCAGTTCTTC
-,TRBV10-3,14,TRBJ2-7,TRBD2,CAIRPAGGSYEQYF,TGTGCCATCAGGCCAGCGGGGGGCTCCTACGAGCAGTACTTC
-,TRBV5-1,14,TRBJ2-1,-,CASSPPSGSNEQFF,TGCGCCAGCAGCCCGCCTTCCGGGTCCAATGAGCAGTTCTTC
-,TRBV11-1,13,TRBJ1-2,TRBD1,CASSPGTAYGYTF,TGTGCCAGCAGCCCCGGGACAGCCTATGGCTACACCTTC
-,TRBV5-1,15,TRBJ1-1,TRBD1,CASSLVWGQGEEAFF,TGCGCCAGCAGCTTGGTGTGGGGACAGGGGGAGGAAGCTTTCTTT
-,TRBV28,13,TRBJ2-5,-,CASSWTSPETQYF,TGTGCCAGCAGTTGGACATCCCCAGAGACCCAGTACTTC
-,TRBV7-8,16,TRBJ2-7,TRBD2,CASSLASSGSSYEQYF,TGTGCCAGCAGCTTAGCTAGTAGCGGGAGCTCCTACGAGCAGTACTTC
-,TRBV5-1,14,TRBJ2-1,TRBD2,CASSIGRAYDEQFF,TGCGCCAGCAGTATCGGGAGGGCCTATGATGAGCAGTTCTTC
-,TRBV10-3,18,TRBJ2-1,TRBD2,CAISGAGLAVSSYNEQFF,TGTGCCATCAGTGGCGCTGGACTAGCGGTTAGCTCCTACAATGAGCAGTTCTTC
-,TRBV11-2,14,TRBJ2-2,TRBD1,CASSLWQGAMELFF,TGTGCCAGCAGCTTATGGCAGGGGGCGATGGAGCTGTTTTTT
once,TRBV28,14,TRBJ1-2,TRBD1,CASQKGQSAGGYTF,TGTGCCAGCCAAAAGGGACAGTCCGCGGGAGGCTACACCTTC
-,TRBV19,14,TRBJ2-1,-,CASSMNRRYNEQFF,TGTGCCAGTAGTATGAACAGGCGCTACAATGAGCAGTTCTTC
-,TRBV18,15,TRBJ2-3,TRBD2,CASSPPLAGADTQYF,TGTGCCAGCTCACCACCTTTAGCGGGAGCAGATACGCAGTATTTT
once,TRBV11-3,16,TRBJ2-1,TRBD2,CASSSGTSGIYNEQFF,TGTGCCAGCAGCTCCGGGACTAGCGGGATCTACAATGAGCAGTTCTTC
-,TRBV10-2,14,TRBJ2-7,-,CASSDGQGSYEQYF,TGCGCCAGCAGTGATGGGCAGGGATCCTACGAGCAGTACTTC
-,TRBV10-1,15,TRBJ2-5,TRBD2,CAREKTLAGGETQYF,TGCGCCAGGGAGAAAACTCTAGCGGGAGGAGAGACCCAGTACTTC
once,TRBV7-9,15,TRBJ2-1,TRBD1,CASSLLGQGNNEQFF,TGTGCCAGCAGCTTACTCGGACAGGGCAACAATGAGCAGTTCTTC
once,TRBV7-2,16,TRBJ2-5,-,CASSLAASGPQKTQYF,TGTGCCAGCAGCTTAGCGGCTAGTGGTCCCCAGAAGACCCAGTACTTC
-,TRBV7-6,14,TRBJ2-1,TRBD2,CASSVGLAGYEQFF,TGTGCCAGCAGCGTAGGACTAGCGGGGTATGAGCAGTTCTTC
-,TRBV11-1,14,TRBJ2-5,-,CASSLSSPQETQYF,TGTGCCAGCAGCTTAAGCTCCCCCCAAGAGACCCAGTACTTC
-,TRBV6-1,14,TRBJ2-7,TRBD2,CASSELAGFYEQYF,TGTGCCAGCAGTGAACTAGCGGGATTCTACGAGCAGTACTTC
-,TRBV29-1,11,TRBJ2-7,-,CSVGKEREQYF,TGCAGCGTTGGTAAGGAGCGCGAGCAGTACTTC
-,TRBV6-1,15,TRBJ1-2,-,CASRTQTAFPYGYTF,TGTGCCAGCAGGACCCAGACAGCCTTTCCCTATGGCTACACCTTC
-,TRBV5-6,15,TRBJ1-2,TRBD1,CASSLEGTALYGYTF,TGTGCCAGCAGCTTGGAGGGGACAGCTCTCTATGGCTACACCTTC
-,TRBV7-8,20,TRBJ2-1,TRBD2,CASSAQGTSGRYHSYNEQFF,TGTGCCAGCAGCGCCCAAGGGACTAGCGGGAGATACCACTCCTACAATGAGCAGTTCTTC
-,TRBV11-1,12,TRBJ2-1,TRBD1,CASSSPDREQFF,TGTGCCAGCAGCTCACCGGACAGGGAGCAGTTCTTC
-,TRBV23-1,13,TRBJ1-3,-,CASSPHSGNTIYF,TGCGCCAGCAGTCCACACTCTGGAAACACCATATATTTT